This record looks at one TCR beta chain sequence and its context. Repertoires were generated with immunoSEQ multiplex PCR, while TCRdb's copy carries only in-frame clones and drops some. The table includes roughly 57,000 clones, 60% to 80% detected once. The data derive from a study of blood T cell repertoires in COVID-19. Study summary: The samples span acute and convalescent COVID-19 from the United States, Italy and Spain. PBMCs, B-cell-depleted T cells, or T cells were the source of the cDNA or gDNA that made up the material.

Trimming shortened V by 3 bases and J by 5 bases, and 14 bases separated the two germline ends. From germline, CDR1 is SGHNT and CDR2 YYREEE (reference sequence). This CDR3 region has 14 residues. The clonotype comes from a man aged 60 to 75 with acute or convalescent COVID-19. The sample was peripheral blood. The chain employs TRBV5-4 and TRBJ2-5, with D perhaps matching TRBD2 (7 bases). The DNA for the CDR3 is TGTGCCAGCAGCTGGGAGGGGGGACGGGAGACCCAGTACTTC. Protein sequence: CASSWEGGRETQYF.